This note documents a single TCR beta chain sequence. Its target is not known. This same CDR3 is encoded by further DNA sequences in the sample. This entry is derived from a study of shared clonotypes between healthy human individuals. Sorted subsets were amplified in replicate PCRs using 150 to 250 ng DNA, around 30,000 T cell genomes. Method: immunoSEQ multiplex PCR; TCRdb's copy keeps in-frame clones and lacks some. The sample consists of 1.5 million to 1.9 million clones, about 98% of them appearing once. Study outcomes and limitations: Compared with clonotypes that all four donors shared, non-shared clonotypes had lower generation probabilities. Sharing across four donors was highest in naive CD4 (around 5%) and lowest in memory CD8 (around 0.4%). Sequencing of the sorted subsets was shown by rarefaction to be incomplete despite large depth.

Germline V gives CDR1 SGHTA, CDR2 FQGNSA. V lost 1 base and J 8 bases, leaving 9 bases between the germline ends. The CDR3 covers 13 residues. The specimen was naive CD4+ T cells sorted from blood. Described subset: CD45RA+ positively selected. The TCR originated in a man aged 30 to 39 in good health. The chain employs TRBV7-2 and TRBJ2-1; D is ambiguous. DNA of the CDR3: TGTGCCAGCAGCTTAGATAGGGTCGATGAGCAGTTCTTC. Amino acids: CASSLDRVDEQFF.